Below are 14 T cell receptor beta chains sequenced from a single sample in a study of OX40 agonist ivuxolimab in advanced cancers. Measured with immunoSEQ multiplex PCR; TCRdb has only the in-frame clones, and not every one. The sample holds 66,000 or so clones, roughly 85% seen once. The source was CD4+ or CD8+ T cells sorted from blood, collected in a trial of the OX40 agonist ivuxolimab. These receptor sequences come from an adult with an advanced solid tumor such as melanoma, head and neck, liver or kidney cancer.

This clone was counted a few times. This chain connects TRBV7-2 to TRBJ1-4; D call uncertain. The CDR3 is made up of 15 amino acids. The V gene's germline CDR1 is SGHTA and CDR2 FQGNSA. Trimming removed 5 bases from V and 2 bases from J, with 12 bases in between. The CDR3 reads CASSPGSRTNEKLFF. The CDR3 DNA sequence: TGTGCCAGCAGCCCTGGGTCGCGGACTAATGAAAAACTGTTTTTT.

The chain uses TRBV19 and TRBJ1-6, with D possibly being TRBD1 (5 bases). This CDR3 comprises 16 residues. Germline values: CDR1 LNHDA, CDR2 SQIVND (reference sequence). Trimming cost V 8 bases and J 0 bases, with 14 bases left between them. The CDR3 reads CASAGTASSYNSPLHF. CDR3 sequence (DNA): TGTGCCAGTGCCGGGACCGCGAGCTCCTATAATTCACCCCTCCACTTT.

The chain employs TRBV7-2 and TRBJ1-2, with 8 bases lining up with TRBD1. Germline values: CDR1 SGHTA, CDR2 FQGNSA. The CDR3 spans 15 residues. With 3 bases clipped from V and 5 bases from J, the junction kept 8 bases outside the gene matches. CDR3 in DNA: TGTGCCAGCAGCTTGGACAGGGTAGGCGGGTATGGCTACACCTTC. It yields the protein CASSLDRVGGYGYTF.

The gene calls are TRBV19 and TRBJ2-7, with unresolved D. V was clipped by 3 bases and J by 3 bases, with 6 bases between them. The CDR3 length is 12 residues. Germline V gives CDR1 LNHDA, CDR2 SQIVND (reference sequence). CDR3 nucleotide sequence: TGTGCCAGTAGTATGGGCCACTACGAGCAGTACTTC. It is translated as CASSMGHYEQYF.

The rearrangement uses TRBV10-3 and TRBJ1-1, with 7 bases that match TRBD1. Germline V CDR1 and CDR2: ENHRY, SYGVKD. With V trimmed by 6 bases and J by 4 bases, 8 bases remained unmatched. This CDR3 contains 14 residues. The CDR3 DNA follows: TGTGCCATCAGCCAAGGGGGCGCGCTCACTGAAGCTTTCTTT. Encoded protein: CAISQGGALTEAFF.

This chain links TRBV7-2 with TRBJ2-7; no reliable D call. V lost 7 bases, J lost 7 bases, and 20 bases lay in between. This CDR3 has 14 amino acids. In germline, CDR1 is SGHTA, CDR2 FQGNSA. CDR3 nucleotides: TGTGCCAGCAATTCGTTTGGGCGCTCCGGGGAGCAGTACTTC. Protein product: CASNSFGRSGEQYF.

As for this clone: One end of the junction fails to match germline, which may point to a read error. The chain recombines TRBV15 with TRBJ2-4, with a possible D match to TRBD1 (6 bases). Germline CDR1 is LNHNV and CDR2 is YYDKDF (reference sequence). This CDR3 comprises 12 residues. CDR3 coding DNA: TGTGCCACCAGCAGAGATCGGGGCAGGGGAAACTTC. Translating gives CATSRDRGRGNF.

This chain uses TRBV2 with TRBJ1-5; 8 bases line up with TRBD1. This CDR3 contains 16 residues. From germline, CDR1 is SNHLY and CDR2 FYNNEI. After removal of 6 bases from V and 0 bases from J, the junction contained 7 bases not matched to a gene. The CDR3 bases are TGTGCCAGCAGGTACGGACAGGGCGGTAGCAATCAGCCCCAGCATTTT. Encoded protein: CASRYGQGGSNQPQHF. The full variable domain, rest sourced from reference TRBV2 and TRBJ1-5, is EPEVTQTPSHQVTQMGQEVILRCVPISNHLYFYWYRQILGQKVEFLVSFYNNEISEKSEIFDDQFSVERPDGSNFTLKIRSTKLEDSAMYFCASRYGQGGSNQPQHFGDGTRLSIL.

The CDR3 DNA reads TGCGCCAGCAGCCAAGATCCCGTCTCTGGAAACACCATATATTTT. Translation: CASSQDPVSGNTIYF. This rearrangement joins TRBV4-1 to TRBJ1-3; unclear D gene. Germline values: CDR1 MGHRA, CDR2 YSYEKL. Trimming took off 0 bases at V and 0 bases at J, with 6 bases between the two ends. CDR3 length equals 15 residues.

This CDR3 reads CATSRDLQGNYGYTF. CDR3 DNA: TGTGCCACCAGCAGAGATTTACAGGGGAACTATGGCTACACCTTC. V is TRBV15 and J is TRBJ1-2; 7 nucleotides match TRBD1. CDR3 size: 15 residues. CDR1 and CDR2 from the germline V gene are LNHNV and YYDKDF (reference sequence). Losses at the gene ends were 0 bases for V and 2 bases for J; bases not matched to a gene: 3.

The chain carries TRBV9 and TRBJ2-2; 10 nucleotides match TRBD1. This CDR3 region has 17 residues. Germline assignment: CDR1 SGDLS and CDR2 YYNGEE. V was clipped by 4 bases and J by 5 bases; unmatched bases: 11. The CDR3 loop is CASSSTGTGVVTGELFF. In DNA, the CDR3 is TGTGCCAGCAGCTCAACCGGGACAGGGGTTGTAACCGGGGAGCTGTTTTTT.

The chain joins TRBV28 to TRBJ2-2; D unclear. The V gene's germline CDR1 is MDHEN and CDR2 SYDVKM. V lost 6 bases to trimming and J lost 0 bases, with 8 bases between them. This CDR3 spans 14 amino acids. The CDR3 DNA reads as TGTGCCAGCAGCTTGGAAGCGAACACCGGGGAGCTGTTTTTT. Protein: CASSLEANTGELFF.

This chain connects TRBV28 to TRBJ2-2, with no clear D. V was shortened by 2 bases and J by 5 bases, with 9 bases between the two germline ends. The CDR3 length is 14 residues. CDR1 is MDHEN and CDR2 is SYDVKM in the germline V gene. The CDR3: CASSLGVGTGELFF. The CDR3 DNA is TGTGCCAGCAGTTTAGGGGTAGGGACCGGGGAGCTGTTTTTT.

The chain carries TRBV2 and TRBJ2-1; 10 nucleotides match TRBD1. Germline V gene sequence: CDR1 SNHLY, CDR2 FYNNEI. With 5 bases clipped from V and 5 bases from J, the junction kept 3 bases outside the gene matches. This CDR3 has 14 amino acids. The CDR3 sequence: CASSRDRGNNEQFF. The CDR3 DNA sequence: TGTGCCAGCAGTAGGGACAGGGGTAACAATGAGCAGTTCTTC. Using reference TRBV2 and TRBJ2-1 for the parts outside the CDR3, the full variable domain is EPEVTQTPSHQVTQMGQEVILRCVPISNHLYFYWYRQILGQKVEFLVSFYNNEISEKSEIFDDQFSVERPDGSNFTLKIRSTKLEDSAMYFCASSRDRGNNEQFFGPGTRLTVL.